The clone carrying this T cell receptor (beta chain) is a singleton in its sample. The data derive from a study of identifying expanded T cells in peripheral blood. Healthy donors had no documented immune events, such as infections, while sampled. The table came from immunoSEQ multiplex PCR; TCRdb's copy has only in-frame clones and leaves some out. The repertoire consists of 70,000 to 100,000 clones, with 88% occurring once and the leading ten covering roughly 3.9%. This receptor was taken from a person aged 18 to 70 in good health. Sequencing was performed on blood.

CDR3 residues: CASRSNTGGYGYTF. CDR3 sequence (DNA): TGTGCCAGCAGATCCAATACAGGGGGATATGGCTACACCTTC. The V and J genes are TRBV5-6 and TRBJ1-2; TRBD1 matches 8 bases. This CDR3 contains 14 residues. The V gene's germline CDR1 is SGHDT and CDR2 YYEEEE. V gave up 5 bases and J gave up 5 bases; unmatched junction bases: 8.